This record concerns one T cell receptor beta chain sequence. Its antigen specificity is not known. No much larger clone is present one base from it, and per-base qualities are unavailable. This sample is part of a study of T cells in Graves' hyperthyroidism and ophthalmopathy (dated by TCRdb to about 2019). General notes on the study: Peripheral blood samples were taken at the time of initial diagnosis, prior to any treatment. The study also compared thyroid tissue and blood T-cell repertoires from over 5 Graves' hyperthyroidism patients. The 100 or so discovery patients were randomly split 7:3 into training and test sets. Once sampling was done, hyperthyroidism patients were given methimazole at a starting dose of 30 mg daily, whereas ophthalmopathy patients were given high-dose intravenous methylprednisolone. According to the paper, TCR Vbeta CDR3 sequencing was carried out on more than 120 peripheral blood samples, which came from some 41 ophthalmopathy, about 75 hyperthyroidism and 17 progressor patients. TCR V-J signatures able to tell the groups apart were searched for in a discovery cohort of some 97 patients, of whom over 40 had Graves' ophthalmopathy and about 60 had stable Graves' hyperthyroidism. Whether ophthalmopathy could be predicted prospectively was tested in an independent validation cohort made up of fewer than 20 hyperthyroidism patients plus 17 patients who later progressed to ophthalmopathy.

Findings and caveats that apply to the study as a whole: In validation, the model predicted progression to ophthalmopathy a median of around 6.5 months before onset, with 70% to 71% sensitivity and about 75% specificity. Most expanded thyroid clonotypes (frequency above 0.001) were also found in blood, which suggests that blood repertoires may mirror thyroid immune responses. Sample size was not statistically predetermined, and investigators were not blinded to group allocation. Ophthalmopathy was separated from stable hyperthyroidism by a 13 V-J signature model, with just over 85% sensitivity and roughly 81% specificity obtained in cross-validation and 80%/75% obtained in testing.

Moderately to severely active disease, a Clinical Activity Score of at least 3, a NOSPECS grade of at least 4, and a duration under 3 months were present in ophthalmopathy patients. Exclusion was applied to patients with uncontrolled infections, other autoimmune diseases, pregnancy or lactation. Diagnoses were based on clinical symptoms, serum thyroxine and TRAb, thyroid ultrasound and orbital computed tomography. Ficoll-Paque density gradient centrifugation was used to isolate PBMCs from 10 ml of fresh peripheral blood. Total RNA was extracted with Trizol reagent, and quality was checked on an Agilent 2100 Bioanalyzer. The TCR beta CDR3 regions were amplified from RNA transcripts. The first round of RT-PCR for the TCR CDR3 was performed with the HTBI primer set and the Qiagen OneStep RT-PCR kit. The libraries were constructed in a second round of multiplex PCR and then size-selected and purified. The libraries were sequenced on an Illumina HiSeq2000 using paired-end 100 bp reads. As for how the authors treated the data: SOAPnuke was used to process the raw data, removing reads that contained adapters or uncalled bases, had a mean Phred below 15, or lacked an exact match to the constant primer or identifier. High-quality paired reads were merged using COPE v1.2.5, and each unique nucleotide sequence was defined as a clonotype. MiTCR v1.1 was used to align clonotypes to the IMGT TRBV, TRBD and TRBJ reference segments. The analysis was restricted to V-J combinations with a frequency above 0.0001, which together covered 99.2% of the repertoires. A TCS score was defined as the ratio of F50 (clonal expansion) to E x V (chaos), with BLOSUM62-based TCRdist applied between CDR3 peptides within each V-J. Welch's t-statistics and random forest reduced roughly 530 V-J features to roughly 13, which were used in a naive Bayes classifier (R e1071). TCRdb reprocessed the public reads (quality trimming at Q25 with fastp, clone calling with MiXCR) and kept in-frame beta chains. Entries that share a CDR3 protein sequence are merged under the most common genes and DNA. The authors' filters were not applied to this entry. The sample records 350,000 or so distinct CDR3 sequences, 15% to 20% of which are singletons. Jointly, the top ten make up about a sixth of the sample.

The germline V gene specifies MNHEY as CDR1 and SVGEGT as CDR2. The CDR3 goes from the cysteine to the phenylalanine over 15 residues. Just the 45-base CDR3 DNA is kept, in frame starting at base 1. V was cut back by 7 bases and J by 1 base, leaving a gap of 16 bases between them. In this chain, TRBV6-2 or TRBV6-3 is recombined with TRBJ1-1, and possibly TRBD1, on 5 matching bases. The TCR comes from a woman in her forties with Graves' ophthalmopathy. The sample was blood. The DNA sequence is given as TGTGCCAGCACCGGGGGGGAGTTAGAGAACACTGAAGCTTTCTTT. Its product reads: CASTGGELENTEAFF.